This is a list of T cell receptor beta chains from one sample in a study of cytomegalovirus exposure and HLA in healthy donors. The data were produced by immunoSEQ multiplex PCR, yet TCRdb's version contains in-frame clones alone and is incomplete. This repertoire shows roughly 350,000 clones, about nine tenths found once; its top ten account for approximately 0.84%. The material sequenced was PBMCs. Receptors originate from a young woman in good health and CMV-seronegative. The CDR3 runs from the conserved cysteine through the conserved F or W. The D gene is left open where the match is weak. Only some rows state a clone size, as once, few, many or a class for expanded clones.

clone_size: NA
j_call: TRBJ1-2
d_call: NA
v_call: TRBV15
cdr3_nt: TGTGCCACCAGCCACGTACCAGGGCCAAACTATGGCTACACCTTC
cdr3_aa: CATSHVPGPNYGYTF

clone_size: NA
j_call: TRBJ2-2
d_call: TRBD1
v_call: TRBV2
cdr3_nt: TGTGCCAGCAGACAGGGGATAGGCACCGGGGAGCTGTTTTTT
cdr3_aa: CASRQGIGTGELFF

clone_size: NA
j_call: TRBJ1-2
d_call: NA
v_call: TRBV5-1
cdr3_nt: TGCGCCAGCAGCTCTATAACAGGCGAATATGGCTACACCTTC
cdr3_aa: CASSSITGEYGYTF

clone_size: few
j_call: TRBJ1-2
d_call: TRBD1
v_call: TRBV18
cdr3_nt: TGTGCCAGCCCGGGACAGTACTATGGCTACACCTTC
cdr3_aa: CASPGQYYGYTF

clone_size: once
j_call: TRBJ2-1
d_call: NA
v_call: TRBV6-5
cdr3_nt: TGTGCCAGCAGAGCGAGCTCCTACAATGAGCAGTTCTTC
cdr3_aa: CASRASSYNEQFF

clone_size: NA
j_call: TRBJ1-2
d_call: TRBD1
v_call: TRBV6-5
cdr3_nt: TGTGCCAGCACGGACAATGACAGGGCTGGCGGCTACACCTTC
cdr3_aa: CASTDNDRAGGYTF

clone_size: NA
j_call: TRBJ2-3
d_call: TRBD2
v_call: TRBV6-6
cdr3_nt: TGTGCCAGCACCGGGGGGAGCACAGATACGCAGTATTTT
cdr3_aa: CASTGGSTDTQYF

clone_size: NA
j_call: TRBJ2-2
d_call: TRBD1
v_call: TRBV6-1
cdr3_nt: TGTGCCAGCAGTAACCAGGGGGAAGGGGAGCTGTTTTTT
cdr3_aa: CASSNQGEGELFF

clone_size: NA
j_call: TRBJ2-3
d_call: TRBD2
v_call: TRBV29-1
cdr3_nt: TGCAGCGTTGGGGTTAGAGCGGGACCTACTCTGGCAGATACGCAGTATTTT
cdr3_aa: CSVGVRAGPTLADTQYF

clone_size: NA
j_call: TRBJ2-3
d_call: NA
v_call: TRBV5-1
cdr3_nt: TGCGCCAGCAGCTTAGAGGGCCGCACAGATACGCAGTATTTT
cdr3_aa: CASSLEGRTDTQYF

clone_size: NA
j_call: TRBJ2-7
d_call: TRBD2
v_call: TRBV6-5
cdr3_nt: TGTGCCAGCAGTTACTCGAGCGGGAGCTCCTACGAGCAGTACTTC
cdr3_aa: CASSYSSGSSYEQYF

clone_size: NA
j_call: TRBJ1-3
d_call: NA
v_call: TRBV29-1
cdr3_nt: TGCAGCGTTAGTGGCCAAAGCTCTGGAAACACCATATATTTT
cdr3_aa: CSVSGQSSGNTIYF

clone_size: NA
j_call: TRBJ2-3
d_call: TRBD2
v_call: TRBV28
cdr3_nt: TGTGCCAGCAGTAGCGGGAGGGCCCGAGATACGCAGTATTTT
cdr3_aa: CASSSGRARDTQYF

clone_size: NA
j_call: TRBJ2-7
d_call: TRBD2
v_call: TRBV7-8
cdr3_nt: TGTGCCAGCAGCTTAGAACTAGCGGGAGAACGGTACGAGCAGTACTTC
cdr3_aa: CASSLELAGERYEQYF

clone_size: NA
j_call: TRBJ2-3
d_call: TRBD2
v_call: TRBV6-1
cdr3_nt: TGTGCCAGCAGTGAGGGACTAGCGGGAGCGGGTACGCAGTATTTT
cdr3_aa: CASSEGLAGAGTQYF

clone_size: NA
j_call: TRBJ1-3
d_call: NA
v_call: TRBV7-2
cdr3_nt: TGTGCCAGCAGCTTAGGAGGACAGCCCTCTGGAAACACCATATATTTT
cdr3_aa: CASSLGGQPSGNTIYF

clone_size: NA
j_call: TRBJ2-3
d_call: TRBD2
v_call: TRBV6-4
cdr3_nt: TGTGCCAGCAGTCGAGCGGGAGGGCCGGGTGCGACAGGCACAGATACGCAGTATTTT
cdr3_aa: CASSRAGGPGATGTDTQYF

clone_size: NA
j_call: TRBJ1-2
d_call: NA
v_call: TRBV7-8
cdr3_nt: TGTGCCAGCAGCTTAAGTCTATATGGCTACACCTTC
cdr3_aa: CASSLSLYGYTF

clone_size: NA
j_call: TRBJ2-2
d_call: TRBD2
v_call: TRBV30
cdr3_nt: TGTGCCTGGCGAGCGGGAGGGCCTAACACCGGGGAGCTGTTTTTT
cdr3_aa: CAWRAGGPNTGELFF

clone_size: NA
j_call: TRBJ2-2
d_call: TRBD1
v_call: TRBV7-9
cdr3_nt: TGTGCCAGCAGCTCCGGGACAGGGTGGACCGGGGAGCTGTTTTTT
cdr3_aa: CASSSGTGWTGELFF

clone_size: NA
j_call: TRBJ2-1
d_call: TRBD1
v_call: TRBV28
cdr3_nt: TGTGCCAGCACCCGGACAGGCGCCTCCTACAATGAGCAGTTCTTC
cdr3_aa: CASTRTGASYNEQFF

clone_size: NA
j_call: TRBJ2-1
d_call: NA
v_call: TRBV6-5
cdr3_nt: TGTGCCAGCAGCCAATTGCGGATTGGCAATGAGCAGTTCTTC
cdr3_aa: CASSQLRIGNEQFF

clone_size: NA
j_call: TRBJ2-2
d_call: TRBD1
v_call: TRBV7-2
cdr3_nt: TGTGCCAGCAGCATACAGGGGGCCGCCGGGGAGCTGTTTTTT
cdr3_aa: CASSIQGAAGELFF

clone_size: NA
j_call: TRBJ2-5
d_call: NA
v_call: TRBV27
cdr3_nt: TGTGCCAGCAGTTCCCAGGGAGGCTGGGGGACCCAGTACTTC
cdr3_aa: CASSSQGGWGTQYF

clone_size: NA
j_call: TRBJ2-5
d_call: NA
v_call: TRBV9
cdr3_nt: TGTGCCAGCAGCGTAGGAATTGGGGGGGAGACCCAGTACTTC
cdr3_aa: CASSVGIGGETQYF

clone_size: NA
j_call: TRBJ2-5
d_call: TRBD1
v_call: TRBV4-3
cdr3_nt: TGCGCCAGCAGCCGCGGACAGGGAGCCCAAGAGACCCAGTACTTC
cdr3_aa: CASSRGQGAQETQYF

clone_size: NA
j_call: TRBJ1-1
d_call: NA
v_call: TRBV27
cdr3_nt: TGTGCCAGCAGTCAACAGGGCTCGGGGTATGCTTTCTTT
cdr3_aa: CASSQQGSGYAFF

clone_size: NA
j_call: TRBJ1-2
d_call: NA
v_call: TRBV19
cdr3_nt: TGTGCCAGTAGTATCCCCCGTGTTCGGGGAGGGAGTGGCTACACCTTC
cdr3_aa: CASSIPRVRGGSGYTF

clone_size: NA
j_call: TRBJ1-4
d_call: NA
v_call: TRBV4-2
cdr3_nt: TGTGCCAGCAGCCAAGACGGCGCTTCGGGAAATGAAAAACTGTTTTTT
cdr3_aa: CASSQDGASGNEKLFF

clone_size: NA
j_call: TRBJ2-7
d_call: TRBD2
v_call: TRBV9
cdr3_nt: TGTGCCAGCAGCGTAGGTGGCGGGAGCTTCGAGCAGTACTTC
cdr3_aa: CASSVGGGSFEQYF

clone_size: NA
j_call: TRBJ1-2
d_call: NA
v_call: TRBV12-5
cdr3_nt: TGTGCTAGCGAAGGGCGGGGCCCCGGGAGCTACACCTTC
cdr3_aa: CASEGRGPGSYTF

clone_size: few
j_call: TRBJ2-7
d_call: NA
v_call: TRBV27
cdr3_nt: TGTGCCAGCAGTGCGAGGAGGGGGCAAGCCTACGAGCAGTACTTC
cdr3_aa: CASSARRGQAYEQYF

clone_size: NA
j_call: TRBJ2-7
d_call: NA
v_call: TRBV4-3
cdr3_nt: TGCGCCAGCAGCCAAGATCGGGTCAGCTCCTACGAGCAGTACTTC
cdr3_aa: CASSQDRVSSYEQYF

clone_size: NA
j_call: TRBJ2-7
d_call: TRBD2
v_call: TRBV28
cdr3_nt: TGTGCCAGCAGTTTATACTCTAGCGGGAGCAGCGAGCAGTACTTC
cdr3_aa: CASSLYSSGSSEQYF

clone_size: NA
j_call: TRBJ1-1
d_call: TRBD1
v_call: TRBV27
cdr3_nt: TGTGCCAGCATCGTACAGGGGTCCACTGAAGCTTTCTTT
cdr3_aa: CASIVQGSTEAFF

clone_size: NA
j_call: TRBJ1-2
d_call: TRBD1
v_call: TRBV25-1
cdr3_nt: TGTGCCAGCAGTGAATCGGGTCAGGGGGCTAACTATGGCTACACCTTC
cdr3_aa: CASSESGQGANYGYTF